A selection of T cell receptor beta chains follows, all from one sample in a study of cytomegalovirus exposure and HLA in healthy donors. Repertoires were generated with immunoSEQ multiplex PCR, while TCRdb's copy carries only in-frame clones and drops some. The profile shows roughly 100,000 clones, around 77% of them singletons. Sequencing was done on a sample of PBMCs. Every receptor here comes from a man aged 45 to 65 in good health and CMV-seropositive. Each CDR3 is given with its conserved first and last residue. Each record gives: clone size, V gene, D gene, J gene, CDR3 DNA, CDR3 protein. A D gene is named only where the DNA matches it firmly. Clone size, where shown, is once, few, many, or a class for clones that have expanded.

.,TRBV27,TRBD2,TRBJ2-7,TGTGCCAGCAGGATTACGACTAGCGGGGTCCTGGGGTACGAGCAGTACTTC,CASRITTSGVLGYEQYF
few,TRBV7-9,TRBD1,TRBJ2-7,TGTGCCAGCAGCAACACAGGGGCCTCCTACGAGCAGTACTTC,CASSNTGASYEQYF
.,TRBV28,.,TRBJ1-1,TGTGCCAGCACCCCTCCCGGGGGGAACACTGAAGCTTTCTTT,CASTPPGGNTEAFF
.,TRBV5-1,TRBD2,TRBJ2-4,TGCGCCAGCAGCTTGGGCCTAGCGGGAGTCCTCCCCCCGGACATTCAGTACTTC,CASSLGLAGVLPPDIQYF
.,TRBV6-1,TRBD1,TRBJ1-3,TGTGCCAGCAGTACAGGGGCCACTGGAAACACCATATATTTT,CASSTGATGNTIYF
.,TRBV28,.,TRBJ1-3,TGTGCCAGCAGTCCCGGGACAACTGGAAACACCATATATTTT,CASSPGTTGNTIYF
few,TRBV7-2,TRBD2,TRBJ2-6,TGTGCCAGCAGCCCGACTAGCGCTGGGGCCAACGTCCTGACTTTC,CASSPTSAGANVLTF
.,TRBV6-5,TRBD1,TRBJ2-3,TGTGCCACCCAGACAGGGGCTTTGGTCACAGATACGCAGTATTTT,CATQTGALVTDTQYF
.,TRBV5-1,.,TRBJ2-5,TGCGCCAGCAGCTTGGATGGCAGGGGTTACCAAGAGACCCAGTACTTC,CASSLDGRGYQETQYF
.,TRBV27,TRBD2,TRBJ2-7,TGTGCCAGCAGTTTCTGGGGTAGCGGGAGCGACGAGCAGTACTTC,CASSFWGSGSDEQYF
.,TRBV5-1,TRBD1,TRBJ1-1,TGCGCCAGCAGGCCAGGGGGCGTGGGGGACACTGAAGCTTTCTTT,CASRPGGVGDTEAFF
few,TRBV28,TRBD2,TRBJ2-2,TGTGCCAGCAGCGGGGGACTAGCGGGGTTCGGGGAGCTGTTTTTT,CASSGGLAGFGELFF
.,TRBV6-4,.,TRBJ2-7,TGTGCCAGCACTGGGGAGGGGACAGGTAAAGGGGGCGAGCAGTACTTC,CASTGEGTGKGGEQYF
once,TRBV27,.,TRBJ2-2,TGTGCCAGCAGTTCAACAGGGTTTGGGGAGCTGTTTTTT,CASSSTGFGELFF
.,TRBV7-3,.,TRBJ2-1,TGTGCCAGCAGCTTAGGAGCAGGGGCCAATGAGCAGTTCTTC,CASSLGAGANEQFF
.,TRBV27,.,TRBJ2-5,TGTGCCAGCAGTAAGGGGCGAGAGACCCAGTACTTC,CASSKGRETQYF
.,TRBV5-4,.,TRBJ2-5,TGTGCCAGCAGCTTGCGGGAAGGGACCCAGTACTTC,CASSLREGTQYF
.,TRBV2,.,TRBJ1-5,TGTGCCAGCAGTACCCAGGTTACTAGCAATCAGCCCCAGCATTTT,CASSTQVTSNQPQHF
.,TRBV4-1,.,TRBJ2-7,TGCGCCAGCAGCCAAGCTGGAGGGGCGCCTTACGAGCAGTACTTC,CASSQAGGAPYEQYF
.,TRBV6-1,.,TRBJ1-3,TGTGCCAGCAGAGAACCCTCGGGATTCGGCTCTGGAAACACCATATATTTT,CASREPSGFGSGNTIYF
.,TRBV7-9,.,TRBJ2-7,TGTTCCAGCAGCGCCCCTGGGGGGGGCGGCTACGAGCAGTACTTC,CSSSAPGGGGYEQYF
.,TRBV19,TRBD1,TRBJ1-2,TGTGCCAGTAGTATAGCCCCGGACAGGGGCCTCCGCGGCGGCTACACCTTC,CASSIAPDRGLRGGYTF
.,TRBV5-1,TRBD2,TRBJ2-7,TGCGCCAGCAGCTTTCGTACTGGACTAGCGGGAGGGCCACGGAGATCCTACGAGCAGTACTTC,CASSFRTGLAGGPRRSYEQYF
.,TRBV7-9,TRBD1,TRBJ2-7,TGTGCCAGCAGCTCGGGACAGGGGATCCACGAGCAGTACTTC,CASSSGQGIHEQYF
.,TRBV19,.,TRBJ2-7,TGTGCCAGTAGCCCCGGGACTTACAACACCCCCTACGAGCAGTACTTC,CASSPGTYNTPYEQYF
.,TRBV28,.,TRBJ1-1,TGTGCCAGCAGTTTTGTGTTTGGTATGGGCAGACTGAACACTGAAGCTTTCTTT,CASSFVFGMGRLNTEAFF
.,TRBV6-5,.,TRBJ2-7,TGTGCCAGCAGTTACTCCGGACAGGCGGAGGGCGAGCAGTACTTC,CASSYSGQAEGEQYF
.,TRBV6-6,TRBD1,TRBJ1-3,TGTGCCAGCAGTCTCCGGGACAGGAACTCTGGAAACACCATATATTTT,CASSLRDRNSGNTIYF
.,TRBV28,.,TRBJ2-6,TGTGCCAGCAGCCTAGGACAGTCAAGAGAGTCTGCCTCTTTC,CASSLGQSRESASF
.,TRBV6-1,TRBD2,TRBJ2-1,TGTGCCAGCAGTGAACAGTTAGGCGGGAGCAATGAGCAGTTCTTC,CASSEQLGGSNEQFF
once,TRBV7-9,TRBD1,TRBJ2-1,TGTTCCAGCAGCGTAGACAGGGGTCGGTTGCAGTTCTTC,CSSSVDRGRLQFF
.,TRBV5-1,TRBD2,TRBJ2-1,TGCGCCAGCAGCCTGACTAGCGGGAAGGAGAATGAGCAGTTCTTC,CASSLTSGKENEQFF
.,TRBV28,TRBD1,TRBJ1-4,TGTGCCAGCAGTTTACCCCCAGGGGGAAAACTGTTTTTT,CASSLPPGGKLFF
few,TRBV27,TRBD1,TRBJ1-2,TGTGCCAGCAGACCGACAGGGGACTATGGCTACACCTTC,CASRPTGDYGYTF
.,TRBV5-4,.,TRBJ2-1,TGTGCCAGCAGCTCGGCCAGCGGAGTTTACAATGAGCAGTTCTTC,CASSSASGVYNEQFF
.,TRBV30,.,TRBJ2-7,TGTGCCTGGAGGACTAGCTACGAGCAGTACTTC,CAWRTSYEQYF
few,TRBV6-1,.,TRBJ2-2,TGTGCCAGCAAGTCGGGAGATGACACCGGGGAGCTGTTTTTT,CASKSGDDTGELFF